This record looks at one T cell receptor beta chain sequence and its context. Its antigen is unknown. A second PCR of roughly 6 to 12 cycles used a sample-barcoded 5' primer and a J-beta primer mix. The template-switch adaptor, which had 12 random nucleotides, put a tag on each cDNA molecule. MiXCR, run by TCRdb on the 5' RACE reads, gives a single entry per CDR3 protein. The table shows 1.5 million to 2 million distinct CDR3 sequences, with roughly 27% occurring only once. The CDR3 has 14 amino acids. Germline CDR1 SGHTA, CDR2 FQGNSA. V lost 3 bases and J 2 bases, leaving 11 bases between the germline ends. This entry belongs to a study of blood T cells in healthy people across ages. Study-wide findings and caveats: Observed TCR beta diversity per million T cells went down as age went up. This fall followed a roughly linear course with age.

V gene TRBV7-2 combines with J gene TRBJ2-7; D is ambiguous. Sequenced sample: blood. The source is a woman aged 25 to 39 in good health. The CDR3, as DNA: TGTGCCAGCAGCTTTAAGGCAGAGACCTACGAGCAGTACTTC. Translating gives CASSFKAETYEQYF.